What follows describes a single TCR beta chain. The antigen remains unidentified. Extracted RNA was reverse transcribed into cDNA, the sequencing template. The method was immunoSEQ multiplex PCR; TCRdb's version includes in-frame clones alone and lacks a portion of them. The table includes approximately 180,000 clones, 65% to 75% detected once. The record originates from a study of CD8+ T cells in alopecia areata. About the research overall: Tofacitinib treatment spanned 6 to 18 months, with 6 months off drug afterward. Findings and limits, study-wide: Higher clonality was seen in lesional scalp than in normal scalp, especially in alopecia totalis/universalis.

This CDR3 comprises 15 residues. Trimming stripped 4 bases from V and 5 bases from J, with 16 bases between. The germline CDR1 and CDR2 sequences are WSHSY and SAAADI. Isolation of CD4+ and CD8+ T cells from PBMCs was achieved by sorting. This sequence originates from a human donor with alopecia areata. The chain joins TRBV10-2 to TRBJ2-3, with a possible D match to TRBD2 (7 bases). The starting material was CD8+ T cells sorted from blood, obtained at week 0. CDR3 residues: CASSVEGGPGDTQYF. The CDR3 coding sequence is TGCGCCAGCAGTGTCGAGGGGGGGCCCGGAGATACGCAGTATTTT.